This T cell receptor (beta chain) was captured by sequencing in a study of blood T cell repertoires in COVID-19. The table came from immunoSEQ multiplex PCR; TCRdb's copy has only in-frame clones and leaves some out. The sample contains 250,000 or so clones, around 86% of which appear only once. The sequence came from a man in his forties who had recovered from COVID-19. Sequenced sample: PBMCs or T cells enriched from blood (not recorded which).

The CDR3 loop is CASSSSSRRGSQQETQYF. The CDR3 bases are TGTGCCAGCAGCTCTAGTTCCCGGCGGGGGAGTCAGCAAGAGACCCAGTACTTC. This rearrangement joins TRBV7-3 to TRBJ2-5; 7 bases map to TRBD2. Germline V lookup: CDR1 SGHTA, CDR2 FQGTGA. J was trimmed by 2 bases and V by 4 bases; bases with no gene match: 16. CDR3 size: 18 residues.